This T cell receptor beta chain was sequenced for a study of blood T cell repertoires in COVID-19. Study background: Some COVID-19 samples were acute and others convalescent; all came from the United States, Italy and Spain. PBMCs, B-cell-depleted T cells, or T cells provided the cDNA or gDNA that made up the material.

Original processing methods: Quantification of nucleated cells was approximated via reference gene primer amplification. Here immunoSEQ multiplex PCR was the method, and the copy in TCRdb shows in-frame clones only, minus some. V, J and clone size are those of that table, while D and trimming were read from the DNA. The sample yields around 190,000 clones, about four fifths seen once. Germline V gives CDR1 SGHVS, CDR2 FQNEAQ. Trimming stripped 3 bases from V and 3 bases from J, with 15 bases between. The CDR3 extends over 16 amino acids. This clonotype was obtained from a man aged 65 to 85 with active or convalescent COVID-19. The chain uses TRBV7-8 and TRBJ2-1; a possible D gene is TRBD2 (6 bases). Sequenced input: peripheral blood. The CDR3 protein is CASSFSLAEYYNEQFF. CDR3 nucleotide sequence: TGTGCCAGCAGCTTCAGTTTAGCGGAATACTACAATGAGCAGTTCTTC.